This T cell receptor (beta chain) was recorded in a study of identical twins. General study findings and limits: In monozygotic twins, models underestimated the sharing of out-of-frame TCR alpha. The analysis was cross-sectional rather than longitudinal within donors.

The CDR3 is 16 amino acids. Germline CDR1 reads DFQATT; CDR2 reads SNEGSKA (reference sequence). The V segment lost 2 bases and the J segment 3 bases; nucleotides outside the gene matches: 5. One entry per CDR3 protein results from TCRdb running MiXCR on the 5' RACE reads. The sample carries approximately 690,000 distinct CDR3 sequences, 6% to 6.5% recorded once. Note on this clonotype: Its antigen is unidentified.

The V and J genes are TRBV20-1 and TRBJ2-1; 12 positions match TRBD2. Sequencing was carried out using naive T cells sorted from blood. The sequence was collected from a man between 18 and 29 years old in good health. CDR3 loop: CSARRLAGDLYNEQFF. The CDR3 coding sequence is TGCAGTGCTAGACGACTAGCGGGAGATCTCTACAATGAGCAGTTCTTC.